Listed here is a single TCR beta chain. Its target antigen remains unknown. Within one base of it there is no much larger clone, and no base qualities were kept. V is pruned by 1 base and J by 9 bases, leaving 8 bases of the junction without a gene match. In the germline V gene (reference sequence), CDR1 corresponds to LGHDT and CDR2 to YNNKEL. Spanning cysteine to phenylalanine, the CDR3 consists of 14 amino acids. The retained sequence is limited to the CDR3, 42 bases, with the frame set at the first base. Whole blood was collected in K2EDTA tubes by collaborating institutions according to the institutions' own protocols. For TCRbeta analysis, collaborators shipped samples in one of three forms: frozen whole blood, isolated PBMCs, or DNA extracted from either of those sample types. This sample is part of a study of blood T cell repertoires in COVID-19 (dated by TCRdb to the early 2020s). In the study overall: Samples covering the acute and convalescent phases of COVID-19 were provided by collaborators in the United States, Italy and Spain. The prospective study material was composed of cDNA or gDNA derived from T cells, B-cell-depleted T cells, or PBMCs. Deeply sampled blood TCRbeta repertoires from subjects exposed to, actively infected with, or recovered from COVID-19 were included in the dataset. A freely available public database, intended as a resource for researchers studying the immune response to SARS-CoV-2, is where the repertoires were released. The samples were drawn from two sources: the first 160 participants of the ongoing ImmuneRACE study, and about 1,300 subjects contributed by 6 global collaborators. Nearly every sample came with metadata listing a de-identified subject ID, COVID-19 status, age in years and sex. HLA class I and class II types, where available, came from metadata supplied by the sample provider rather than from assay-based typing.

TCRbeta CDR3 regions were amplified from genomic DNA by means of the immunoSEQ Assay, a bias-controlled multiplex PCR. From the authors' description of their analysis: The number of nucleated cells in each sample was estimated from the amplification of reference gene primers within the assay. To quantify the absolute abundance of each unique TCRbeta CDR3 rearrangement, sequence reads were collapsed and filtered. For each sample, productive Simpson clonality was calculated as the square root of Simpson's diversity index over productive rearrangements. The source is immuneACCESS, and TCRdb retained only in-frame sequences with V and J called. Part of the clones is not carried over; for the studies checked, unresolved V genes explain less than half of this, and the remainder is unexplained. For V, J and clone size, that table is used; D and trimming come from the DNA. The sample table shows about 40,000 clones, and 89% are seen once. The top ten constitute roughly 0.4% of the sample.

General findings and caveats noted by the study authors: How much clinical and demographic metadata was included differed by source and by participant, and the metadata was provided uncurated.

The chain is made from TRBV3-1 (or the pseudogene TRBV3-2) and TRBJ2-7, and TRBD2 matches 8 of the central bases. Input material: peripheral blood. This clonotype originated in a human donor in a cohort sampled during active COVID-19. The DNA reads TGTGCCAGCAGCCAAGTGGGGACTAGTCGAGGGCAGTACTTC. Its coded protein is CASSQVGTSRGQYF.